This TCR beta chain was sequenced during a study of blood T cell repertoires in COVID-19. TCRdb's copy holds only in-frame clones and misses some; the assay was immunoSEQ multiplex PCR. The repertoire holds nearly 300,000 clones, with about 88% as singletons. CDR1 and CDR2 (germline): MGHRA, YSYEKL. Trimming pared 0 bases from V and 7 bases from J, leaving 7 bases between. The CDR3 consists of 13 residues. Patients from Seattle were sampled longitudinally, starting during active infection. This chain links TRBV4-1 with TRBJ1-5; D ambiguous. This clonotype was sampled from a human donor with COVID-19, enrolled during active disease. The donor label of this sample is uncertain. Material: peripheral blood. The CDR3 is CASSQDTGQPQHF. The CDR3 DNA sequence: TGCGCCAGCAGCCAAGATACGGGGCAGCCCCAGCATTTT.